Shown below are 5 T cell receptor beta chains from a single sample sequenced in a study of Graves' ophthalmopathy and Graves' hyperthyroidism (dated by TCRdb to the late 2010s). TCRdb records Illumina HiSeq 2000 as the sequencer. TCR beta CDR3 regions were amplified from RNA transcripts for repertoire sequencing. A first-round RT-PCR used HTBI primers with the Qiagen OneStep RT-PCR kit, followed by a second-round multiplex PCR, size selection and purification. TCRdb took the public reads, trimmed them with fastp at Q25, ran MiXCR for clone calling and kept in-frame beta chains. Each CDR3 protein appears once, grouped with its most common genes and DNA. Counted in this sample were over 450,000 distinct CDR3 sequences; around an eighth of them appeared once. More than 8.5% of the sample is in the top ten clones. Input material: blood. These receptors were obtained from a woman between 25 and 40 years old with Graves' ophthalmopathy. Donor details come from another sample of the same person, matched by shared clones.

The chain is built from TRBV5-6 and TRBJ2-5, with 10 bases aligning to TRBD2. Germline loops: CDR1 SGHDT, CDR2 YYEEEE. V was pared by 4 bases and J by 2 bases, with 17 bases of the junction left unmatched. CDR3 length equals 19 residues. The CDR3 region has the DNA TGTGCCAGCAGCCAACAGCAACCCAGGAGGACTAGCGGTCAAGAGACCCAGTACTTC. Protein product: CASSQQQPRRTSGQETQYF.

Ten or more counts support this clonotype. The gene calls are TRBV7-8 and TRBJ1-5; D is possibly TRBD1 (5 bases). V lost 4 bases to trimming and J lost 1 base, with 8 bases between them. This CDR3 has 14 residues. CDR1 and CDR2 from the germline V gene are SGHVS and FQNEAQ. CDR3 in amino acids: CASSWGRSNQPQHF. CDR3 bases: TGTGCCAGCAGCTGGGGACGAAGCAATCAGCCCCAGCATTTT.

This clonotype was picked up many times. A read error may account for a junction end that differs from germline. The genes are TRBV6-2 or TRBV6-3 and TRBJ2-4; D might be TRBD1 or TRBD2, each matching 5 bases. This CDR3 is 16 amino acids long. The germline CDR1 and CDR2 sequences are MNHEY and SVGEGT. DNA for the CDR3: TGTGCCAGCAGTTACGGTTGGCCCGGGGACGTGAACATTAAGTACTTC. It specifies CASSYGWPGDVNIKYF.

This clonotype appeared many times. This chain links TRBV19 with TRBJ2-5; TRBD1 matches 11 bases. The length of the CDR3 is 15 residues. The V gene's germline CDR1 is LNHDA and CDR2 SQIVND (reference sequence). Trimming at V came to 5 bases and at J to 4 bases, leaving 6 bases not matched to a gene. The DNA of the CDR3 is TGTGCCAGTAGTCCTGTGGGGACAGGGGGAGAGACCCAGTACTTC. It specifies CASSPVGTGGETQYF.

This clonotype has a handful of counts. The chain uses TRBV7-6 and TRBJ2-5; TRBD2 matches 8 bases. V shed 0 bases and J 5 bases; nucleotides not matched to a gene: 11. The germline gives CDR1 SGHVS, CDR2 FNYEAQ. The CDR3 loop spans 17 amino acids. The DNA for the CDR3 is TGTGCCAGCAGCTTAGCAGGTGCGGGAGGTTGGACGGAGACCCAGTACTTC. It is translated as CASSLAGAGGWTETQYF.